This T cell receptor (beta chain) was identified during a study of T cell responses to AZD1222 COVID-19 vaccine. Study findings and constraints: A reported finding is that nearly half of spike-specific TCRs target unmutated variant regions.

Only in-frame clones appear in the TCRdb table, and some are missing; sequencing was by immunoSEQ multiplex PCR. The sample has more than 70,000 clones; 87% are singletons. Trimming left V 5 bases short and J 4 bases short, with 18 bases between. The V gene's germline CDR1 is SGHRS and CDR2 YFSETQ. CDR3 length: 15 residues. Comments on this clone: Its antigen is unidentified.

The sample consisted of peripheral blood, taken on day 0 of AZD1222 vaccination. The clonotype comes from an adult in good health. The genes are TRBV5-1 and TRBJ1-2, with a weak D call TRBD1 (5 bases). The CDR3 nucleotides read TGCGCCAGCAGACCCCAGACAGCAGCATTCTATGGCTACACCTTC. Translated: CASRPQTAAFYGYTF.